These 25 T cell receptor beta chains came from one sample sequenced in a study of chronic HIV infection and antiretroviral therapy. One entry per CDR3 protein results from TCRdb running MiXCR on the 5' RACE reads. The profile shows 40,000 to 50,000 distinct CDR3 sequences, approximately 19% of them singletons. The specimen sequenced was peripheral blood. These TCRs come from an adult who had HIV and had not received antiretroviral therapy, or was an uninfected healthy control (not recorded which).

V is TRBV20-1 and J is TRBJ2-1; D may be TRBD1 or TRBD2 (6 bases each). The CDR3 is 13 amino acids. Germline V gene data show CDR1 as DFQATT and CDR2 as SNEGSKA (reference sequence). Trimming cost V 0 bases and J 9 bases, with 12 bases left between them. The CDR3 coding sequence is TGCAGTGCTAGAGAAAGGGGGGTCGGTGAGCAGTTCTTC. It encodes CSARERGVGEQFF.

CDR3 region: CSVVAREGYGELFF. Written as DNA, the CDR3 is TGCAGCGTTGTGGCGCGGGAGGGCTACGGGGAGCTGTTTTTT. The chain couples TRBV29-1 to TRBJ2-2; 9 nucleotides agree with TRBD2. J gave up 7 bases and V 4 bases, and 7 bases lay outside the gene matches. This CDR3 has 14 amino acids. CDR1 is SQVTM, CDR2 ANQGSEA, per germline.

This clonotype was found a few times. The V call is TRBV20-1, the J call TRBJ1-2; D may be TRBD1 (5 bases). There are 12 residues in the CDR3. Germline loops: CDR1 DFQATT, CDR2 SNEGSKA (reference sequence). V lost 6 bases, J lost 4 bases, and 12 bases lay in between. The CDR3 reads CSAQRQTYGYTF. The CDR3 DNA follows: TGCAGTGCCCAGAGACAGACCTATGGCTACACCTTC.

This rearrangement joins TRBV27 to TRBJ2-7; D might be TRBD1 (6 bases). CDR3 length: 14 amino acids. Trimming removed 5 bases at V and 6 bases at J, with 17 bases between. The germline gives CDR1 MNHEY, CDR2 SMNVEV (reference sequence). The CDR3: CASSVNRVSGEQYF. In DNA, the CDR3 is TGTGCCAGCAGTGTCAACAGGGTTTCGGGCGAGCAGTACTTC.

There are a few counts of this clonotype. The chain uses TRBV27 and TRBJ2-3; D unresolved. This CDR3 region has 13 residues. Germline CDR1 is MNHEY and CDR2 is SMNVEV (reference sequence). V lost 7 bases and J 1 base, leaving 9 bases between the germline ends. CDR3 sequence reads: CASIGLGTDTQYF. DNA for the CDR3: TGTGCCAGCATAGGTCTGGGCACAGATACGCAGTATTTT.

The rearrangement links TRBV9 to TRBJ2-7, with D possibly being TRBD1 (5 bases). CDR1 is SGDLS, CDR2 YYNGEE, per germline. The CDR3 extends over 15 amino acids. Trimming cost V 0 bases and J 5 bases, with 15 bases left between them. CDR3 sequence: CASSVALARVHEQYF. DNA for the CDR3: TGTGCCAGCAGCGTAGCTCTCGCCAGGGTACACGAGCAGTACTTC.

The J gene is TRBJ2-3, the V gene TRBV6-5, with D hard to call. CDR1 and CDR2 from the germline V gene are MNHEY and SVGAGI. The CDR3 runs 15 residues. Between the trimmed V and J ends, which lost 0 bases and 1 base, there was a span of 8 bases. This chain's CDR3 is CASSYSGYRTDTQYF. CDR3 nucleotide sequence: TGTGCCAGCAGTTACTCGGGCTACCGCACAGATACGCAGTATTTT.

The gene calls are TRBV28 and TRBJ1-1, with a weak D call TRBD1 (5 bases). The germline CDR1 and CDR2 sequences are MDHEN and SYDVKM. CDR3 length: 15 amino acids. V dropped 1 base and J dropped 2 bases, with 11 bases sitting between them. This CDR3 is CASSLYGGYNTEAFF. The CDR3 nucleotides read TGTGCCAGCAGTTTATATGGGGGATATAACACTGAAGCTTTCTTT.

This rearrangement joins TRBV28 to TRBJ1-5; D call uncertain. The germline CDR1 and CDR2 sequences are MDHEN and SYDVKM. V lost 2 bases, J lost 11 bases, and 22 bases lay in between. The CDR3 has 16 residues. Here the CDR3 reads CASSLTGERYFYAQHF. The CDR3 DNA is TGTGCCAGCAGTTTAACCGGGGAGCGGTATTTTTATGCCCAGCATTTT.

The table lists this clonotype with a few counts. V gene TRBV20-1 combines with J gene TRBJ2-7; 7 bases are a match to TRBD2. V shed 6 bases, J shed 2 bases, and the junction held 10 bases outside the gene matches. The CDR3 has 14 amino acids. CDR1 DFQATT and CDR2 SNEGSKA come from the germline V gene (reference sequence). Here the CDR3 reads CSAPPSGATYEQYF. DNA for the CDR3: TGCAGTGCCCCCCCCAGCGGGGCTACCTACGAGCAGTACTTC.

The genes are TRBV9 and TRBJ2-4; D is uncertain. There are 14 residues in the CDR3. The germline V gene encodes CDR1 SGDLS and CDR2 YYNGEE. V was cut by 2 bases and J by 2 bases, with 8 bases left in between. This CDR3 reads CASSVSWSKNIQYF. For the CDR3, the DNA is TGTGCCAGCAGCGTCTCCTGGTCCAAAAACATTCAGTACTTC.

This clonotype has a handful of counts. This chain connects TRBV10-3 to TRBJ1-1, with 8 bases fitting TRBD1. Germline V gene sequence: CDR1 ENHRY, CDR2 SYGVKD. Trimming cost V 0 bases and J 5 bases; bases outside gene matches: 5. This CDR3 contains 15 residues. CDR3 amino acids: CAISESTGGSTEAFF. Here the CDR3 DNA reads TGTGCCATCAGTGAGTCAACAGGGGGGTCGACTGAAGCTTTCTTT.

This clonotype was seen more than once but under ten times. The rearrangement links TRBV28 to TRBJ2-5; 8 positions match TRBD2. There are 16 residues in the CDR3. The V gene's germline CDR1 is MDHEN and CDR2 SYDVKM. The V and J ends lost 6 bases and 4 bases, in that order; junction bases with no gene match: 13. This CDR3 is CASSWESGSRVETQYF. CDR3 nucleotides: TGTGCCAGCAGCTGGGAGAGCGGGAGCCGGGTAGAGACCCAGTACTTC.

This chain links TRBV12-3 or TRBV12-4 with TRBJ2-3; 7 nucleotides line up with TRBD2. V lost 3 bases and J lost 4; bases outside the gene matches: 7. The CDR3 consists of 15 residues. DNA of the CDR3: TGTGCCAGCAGTTTTGGGGGGGACGGTGCAGATACGCAGTATTTT. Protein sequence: CASSFGGDGADTQYF.

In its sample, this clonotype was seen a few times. In DNA, the CDR3 is TGTGCCAGCAGTGAGGACAGGGTCTCAGGTCAGCCCCAGCATTTT. Protein: CASSEDRVSGQPQHF. The rearrangement links TRBV2 to TRBJ1-5; 8 bases match TRBD1. The CDR3 has 15 residues. Germline V gene data show CDR1 as SNHLY and CDR2 as FYNNEI. Trimming at V came to 3 bases and at J to 6 bases, leaving 7 bases not matched to a gene.

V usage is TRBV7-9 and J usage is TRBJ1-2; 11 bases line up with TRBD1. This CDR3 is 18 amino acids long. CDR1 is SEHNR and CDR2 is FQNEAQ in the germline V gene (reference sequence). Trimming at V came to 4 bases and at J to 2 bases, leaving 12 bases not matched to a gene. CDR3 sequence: CASSSFGTGGLSNYGYTF. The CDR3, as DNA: TGTGCCAGCAGCTCCTTCGGGACAGGGGGTCTGTCGAACTATGGCTACACCTTC.

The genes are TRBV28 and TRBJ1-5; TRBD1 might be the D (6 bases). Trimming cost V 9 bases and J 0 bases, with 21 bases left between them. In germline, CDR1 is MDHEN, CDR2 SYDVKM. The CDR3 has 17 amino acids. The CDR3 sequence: CARPNRDISSSNQPQHF. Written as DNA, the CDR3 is TGTGCCAGACCGAACCGGGACATCTCCTCTAGCAATCAGCCCCAGCATTTT.

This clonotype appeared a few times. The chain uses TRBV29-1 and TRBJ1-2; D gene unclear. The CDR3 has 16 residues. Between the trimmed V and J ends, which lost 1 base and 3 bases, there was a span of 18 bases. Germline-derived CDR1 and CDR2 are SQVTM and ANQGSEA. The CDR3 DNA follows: TGCAGCGTTGAAGTAACCATCCCCGTCCAGGACTATGGCTACACCTTC. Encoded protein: CSVEVTIPVQDYGYTF.

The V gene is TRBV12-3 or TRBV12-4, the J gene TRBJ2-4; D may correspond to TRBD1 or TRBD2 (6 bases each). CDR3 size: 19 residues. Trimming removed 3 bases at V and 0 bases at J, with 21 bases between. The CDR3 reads CASSFWRAGEALAKNIQYF. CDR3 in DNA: TGTGCCAGCAGTTTCTGGAGGGCAGGGGAAGCCTTAGCCAAAAACATTCAGTACTTC.

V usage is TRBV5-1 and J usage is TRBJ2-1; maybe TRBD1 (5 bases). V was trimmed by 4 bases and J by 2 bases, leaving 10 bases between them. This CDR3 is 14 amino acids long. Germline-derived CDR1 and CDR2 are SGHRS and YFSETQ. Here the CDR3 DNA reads TGCGCCAGCAGCCCTCAGGGCCCCTACAATGAGCAGTTCTTC. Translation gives CASSPQGPYNEQFF.

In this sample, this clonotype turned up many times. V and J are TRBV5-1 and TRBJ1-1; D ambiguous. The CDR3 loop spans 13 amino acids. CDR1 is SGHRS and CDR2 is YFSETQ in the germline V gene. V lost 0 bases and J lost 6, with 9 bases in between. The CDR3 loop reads CASSLAVSAEAFF. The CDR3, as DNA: TGCGCCAGCAGCTTGGCCGTATCGGCTGAAGCTTTCTTT.

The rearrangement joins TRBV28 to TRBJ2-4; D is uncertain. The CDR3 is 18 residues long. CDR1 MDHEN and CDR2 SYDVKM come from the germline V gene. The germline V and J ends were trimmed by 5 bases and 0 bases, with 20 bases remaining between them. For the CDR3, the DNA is TGTGCCAGCAGTAACTCTCTTTTAGGTTCATTAGCCAAAAACATTCAGTACTTC. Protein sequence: CASSNSLLGSLAKNIQYF.

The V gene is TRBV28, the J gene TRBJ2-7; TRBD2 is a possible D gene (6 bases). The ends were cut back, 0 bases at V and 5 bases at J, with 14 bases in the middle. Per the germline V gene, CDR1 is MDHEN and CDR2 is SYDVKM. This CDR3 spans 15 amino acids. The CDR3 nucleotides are TGTGCCAGCAGTTTATGGAGCCAGGGAGGAAACGAGCAGTACTTC. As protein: CASSLWSQGGNEQYF.

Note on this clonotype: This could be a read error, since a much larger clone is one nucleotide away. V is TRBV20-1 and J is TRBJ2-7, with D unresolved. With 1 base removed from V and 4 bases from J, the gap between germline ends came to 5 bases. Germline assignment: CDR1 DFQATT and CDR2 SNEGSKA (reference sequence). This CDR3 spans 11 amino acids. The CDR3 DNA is TGCAGTGCTAGAGGGGGTTACGAGCAGTACTTC. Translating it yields CSARGGYEQYF.

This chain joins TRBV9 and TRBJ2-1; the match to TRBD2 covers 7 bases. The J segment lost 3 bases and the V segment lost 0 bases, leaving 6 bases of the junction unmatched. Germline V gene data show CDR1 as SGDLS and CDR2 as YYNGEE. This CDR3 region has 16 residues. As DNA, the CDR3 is TGTGCCAGCAGCGTAGCTCGCGGGAGTTTCTACAATGAGCAGTTCTTC. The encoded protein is CASSVARGSFYNEQFF.